One sample yielded the 9 T cell receptor beta chains listed below, sequenced in a study of graft-versus-host responses after intestinal transplantation. TCRdb keeps only in-frame clones here, not all; method: immunoSEQ multiplex PCR. The sample includes almost 55,000 clones, more than 80% seen only once; the top ten take approximately 5.1%. Sequencing used PBMCs, obtained roughly 680 days after intestinal transplant. All receptors derive from a human patient who received an intestinal transplant, so some T cells may come from the graft donor.

This clone has just one count. The chain uses TRBV4-1 and TRBJ2-7; no reliable D call. The V gene lost 5 bases and the J gene lost 0 bases, with 11 bases spanning the gap. Germline CDR1 is MGHRA and CDR2 is YSYEKL. The CDR3 has 14 amino acids. For the CDR3, the DNA is TGCGCCAGCAGCTCCTTTAAGAGCTCCTACGAGCAGTACTTC. Residues: CASSSFKSSYEQYF.

This chain connects TRBV2 to TRBJ1-3, with D unclear. Between the trimmed V and J ends, which lost 7 bases and 3 bases, there was a span of 4 bases. The CDR3 has 11 amino acids. Germline CDR1 SNHLY, CDR2 FYNNEI. The CDR3 protein is CASNYGNTIYF. The CDR3 bases are TGTGCCAGCAATTATGGAAACACCATATATTTT.

This chain joins TRBV4-1 and TRBJ2-5; TRBD1 or TRBD2 may be the D gene (6 bases each). There are 18 residues in the CDR3. From germline, CDR1 is MGHRA and CDR2 YSYEKL. Trimming removed 1 base from V and 1 base from J, with 19 bases in between. CDR3 amino acids: CASSQVMGGGIIQETQYF. In DNA form, the CDR3 reads TGCGCCAGCAGCCAAGTTATGGGGGGCGGGATTATCCAAGAGACCCAGTACTTC.

A single count supports this clone. This chain joins TRBV2 and TRBJ1-1; 7 bases are shared with TRBD1. Losses at the gene ends were 4 bases for V and 4 bases for J; bases not matched to a gene: 9. Germline CDR1 and CDR2: SNHLY and FYNNEI. The CDR3 consists of 15 residues. CDR3 DNA: TGTGCCAGCAGTGGGGTAGGGGGCGAGTTCACTGAAGCTTTCTTT. This gives the protein CASSGVGGEFTEAFF.

The V gene is TRBV6-5, the J gene TRBJ1-2; D uncertain. Germline assignment: CDR1 MNHEY and CDR2 SVGAGI. CDR3 length equals 13 residues. V was trimmed by 2 bases and J by 7 bases, leaving 11 bases between them. This chain's CDR3 is CASSYAPEGGYTF. As DNA, the CDR3 is TGTGCCAGCAGTTACGCCCCAGAGGGTGGCTACACCTTC.

This clone was detected only once. V gene TRBV19 combines with J gene TRBJ2-3, with D possibly TRBD1 on 6 matching bases. CDR1 is LNHDA, CDR2 SQIVND, per germline (reference sequence). Trimming took off 5 bases at V and 0 bases at J, with 9 bases between the two ends. The CDR3 loop spans 14 amino acids. The CDR3 is CASSDRYSTDTQYF. The DNA for the CDR3 is TGTGCCAGTAGTGACAGGTATAGCACAGATACGCAGTATTTT.

V usage is TRBV5-6 and J usage is TRBJ1-5; D not certain. V lost 2 bases, J lost 5 bases, and 8 bases lay in between. Germline V gene data show CDR1 as SGHDT and CDR2 as YYEEEE. The length of the CDR3 is 13 residues. The CDR3 DNA is TGTGCCAGCAGCTTAGCCGGGGATCAGCCCCAGCATTTT. This translates into CASSLAGDQPQHF.

V gene TRBV2 combines with J gene TRBJ1-2; tentative D call: TRBD1 (6 bases). V lost 6 bases, J lost 6 bases, and 17 bases lay in between. Germline CDR1 is SNHLY and CDR2 is FYNNEI. The CDR3 is 14 residues long. The CDR3 DNA reads TGTGCCAGCAGCCCCCTAACAGGGAGGGATGGCTACACCTTC. It is translated as CASSPLTGRDGYTF.

The rearrangement joins TRBV19 to TRBJ1-3; D is undetermined. The germline CDR1 and CDR2 sequences are LNHDA and SQIVND (reference sequence). V was trimmed by 1 base and J by 0 bases, leaving 13 bases between them. The CDR3 is 17 amino acids. DNA for the CDR3: TGTGCCAGTAGTATAGGCCTCATTGTGAGCTCTGGAAACACCATATATTTT. It translates to CASSIGLIVSSGNTIYF.